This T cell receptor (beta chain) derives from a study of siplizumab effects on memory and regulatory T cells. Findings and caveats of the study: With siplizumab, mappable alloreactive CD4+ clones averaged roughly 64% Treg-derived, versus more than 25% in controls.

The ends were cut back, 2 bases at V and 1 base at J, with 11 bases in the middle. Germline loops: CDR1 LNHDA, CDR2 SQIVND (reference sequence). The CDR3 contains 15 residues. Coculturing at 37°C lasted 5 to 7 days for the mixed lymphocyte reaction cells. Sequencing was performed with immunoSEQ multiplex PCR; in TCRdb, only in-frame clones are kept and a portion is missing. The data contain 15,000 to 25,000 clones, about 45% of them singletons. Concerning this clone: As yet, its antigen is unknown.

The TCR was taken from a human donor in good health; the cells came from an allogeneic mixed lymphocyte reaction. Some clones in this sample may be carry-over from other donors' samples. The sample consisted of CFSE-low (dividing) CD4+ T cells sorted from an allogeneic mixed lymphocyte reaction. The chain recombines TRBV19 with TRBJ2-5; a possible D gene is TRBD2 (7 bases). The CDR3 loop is CASSIRRGPQETQYF. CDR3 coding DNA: TGTGCCAGTAGTATACGGCGGGGGCCCCAAGAGACCCAGTACTTC. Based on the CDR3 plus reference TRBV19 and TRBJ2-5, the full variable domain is DGGITQSPKYLFRKEGQNVTLSCEQNLNHDAMYWYRQDPGQGLRLIYYSQIVNDFQKGDIAEGYSVSREKKESFPLTVTSAQKNPTAFYLCASSIRRGPQETQYFGPGTRLLVL.